Following are 23 T cell receptor beta chains from one sample sequenced in a study of cytomegalovirus exposure and HLA in healthy donors. Both 60 Vbeta primers and 13 Jbeta primers went into the PCR. TCRdb keeps only in-frame clones here, not all; method: immunoSEQ multiplex PCR. Here the sample spans some 130,000 clones, less than 80% being singletons. Material for sequencing was PBMCs. The receptors originated from a man aged 40-50 years in good health and CMV-seropositive.

V is TRBV2 and J is TRBJ1-5, with 12 bases identical to TRBD1. The CDR3 is 17 residues long. Trimming cost V 6 bases and J 5 bases; bases outside gene matches: 11. Germline-derived CDR1 and CDR2 are SNHLY and FYNNEI. The CDR3 reads CASRDRDRGPSDQPQHF. In DNA, the CDR3 is TGTGCCAGCAGGGACCGGGACAGGGGGCCCTCCGATCAGCCCCAGCATTTT.

This clone came up a few times. The rearrangement links TRBV10-2 to TRBJ1-5; perhaps TRBD1 as D (6 bases). Germline lookup yields CDR1 WSHSY and CDR2 SAAADI. This CDR3 has 14 residues. V shed 3 bases and J shed 5 bases, with 11 bases lying between them. In DNA form, the CDR3 reads TGCGCCAGCAGTGATTCCCCAGGGGATCAGCCCCAGCATTTT. As protein: CASSDSPGDQPQHF.

The chain is built from TRBV13 and TRBJ1-1; a weak D match, TRBD1 (6 bases). Looked up from germline, CDR1 is PRHDT and CDR2 is FYEKMQ (reference sequence). The CDR3 is 16 amino acids. Deletions cut 4 bases from V and 0 bases from J, with 15 bases between. This chain's CDR3 is CASSSMGQGMNTEAFF. CDR3 DNA sequence: TGTGCCAGCAGCTCCATGGGTCAGGGGATGAACACTGAAGCTTTCTTT.

This chain uses TRBV7-2 with TRBJ1-5; TRBD1 agrees at 9 bases. This CDR3 comprises 14 residues. CDR1 is SGHTA, CDR2 FQGNSA, per germline. V shed 4 bases and J 5 bases; nucleotides not matched to a gene: 3. The DNA for the CDR3 is TGTGCCAGCAGCTCCCGACAGGGGGATCAGCCCCAGCATTTT. Translating gives CASSSRQGDQPQHF.

Only a few counts were recorded for this clone. The V gene is TRBV27, the J gene TRBJ2-7, with TRBD1 matching 7 bases. The CDR3 extends over 14 amino acids. Trimming removed 8 bases from V and 7 bases from J; junction bases left unmatched: 14. CDR1 and CDR2 (germline): MNHEY, SMNVEV (reference sequence). CDR3 in DNA: TGTGCCAGCTCATACCAGGGGCCCAGGGGGGAGCAGTACTTC. This encodes CASSYQGPRGEQYF.

This chain links TRBV10-2 with TRBJ1-4; no firm D call. Trimming left V 4 bases short and J 7 bases short, with 7 bases between. Germline V gene data show CDR1 as WSHSY and CDR2 as SAAADI. There are 12 residues in the CDR3. The chain's CDR3 is CASSGRAEKLFF. The CDR3 nucleotides read TGCGCCAGCAGTGGGAGGGCTGAAAAACTGTTTTTT.

The chain uses TRBV29-1 and TRBJ1-1; D gene ambiguous. The CDR3 runs 13 residues. Trimming shortened V by 6 bases and J by 6 bases, and 17 bases separated the two germline ends. Per germline, CDR1 SQVTM and CDR2 ANQGSEA. The CDR3 protein is CSVIPARQSEAFF. The CDR3 DNA follows: TGCAGCGTAATACCCGCCCGACAATCTGAAGCTTTCTTT.

This clone came up a few times. V usage is TRBV18 and J usage is TRBJ1-5; D uncertain. The V and J ends lost 5 bases and 2 bases respectively, with 10 bases between them. CDR3 size: 14 residues. Germline V gene lookup returns CDR1 KGHSH and CDR2 LQKENI. CDR3 DNA: TGTGCCAGCTCAGCCGCGCAGGGCAATCAGCCCCAGCATTTT. Residues: CASSAAQGNQPQHF.

This clone was counted only a few times. The rearrangement uses TRBV25-1 and TRBJ1-1; D is ambiguous. The CDR3 spans 13 residues. Per germline, CDR1 MGHDK and CDR2 SYGVNS. Trimming took 0 bases from V and 6 from J, leaving 8 bases between them. In DNA form, the CDR3 reads TGTGCCAGCAGTGAATATGGCCCCTCTGAAGCTTTCTTT. Amino acids: CASSEYGPSEAFF.

The chain joins TRBV10-3 to TRBJ2-5, with TRBD1 as a possible D gene (6 bases). The CDR3 sequence is 15 residues long. Germline values: CDR1 ENHRY, CDR2 SYGVKD. V gave up 5 bases and J gave up 2 bases, with 15 bases separating them. The CDR3 nucleotides are TGTGCCATCAGTCAAAACTCGGGACATCAAGAGACCCAGTACTTC. Translation gives CAISQNSGHQETQYF.

The chain joins TRBV28 to TRBJ2-3; TRBD2 aligns across 7 bases. V trimming: 4 bases; J trimming: 6 bases; junction bases outside the gene matches: 13. This CDR3 is 16 amino acids long. Germline V gene sequence: CDR1 MDHEN, CDR2 SYDVKM. This CDR3 reads CASSSPERDRQDTQYF. CDR3 nucleotide sequence: TGTGCCAGCAGTTCCCCCGAGCGGGATCGCCAGGATACGCAGTATTTT.

About this clone itself: Other DNA variants within this sample encode the same CDR3. The V call is TRBV10-2, the J call TRBJ1-2; D remains ambiguous. Between the trimmed V and J ends, which lost 0 bases and 8 bases, there was a span of 13 bases. This CDR3 is built from 14 residues. Germline assignment: CDR1 WSHSY and CDR2 SAAADI. This CDR3 is CASSESKGAGGYTF. CDR3 DNA: TGCGCCAGCAGTGAGTCTAAAGGAGCGGGAGGCTACACCTTC.

The chain recombines TRBV10-3 with TRBJ2-7; 7 bases align to TRBD1. Trimming removed 2 bases from V and 6 bases from J; junction bases left unmatched: 13. The CDR3 sequence is 16 residues long. Germline lookup yields CDR1 ENHRY and CDR2 SYGVKD. CDR3 protein: CAISEVPDRVAGEQYF. DNA of the CDR3: TGTGCCATCAGTGAGGTGCCAGACAGGGTTGCGGGCGAGCAGTACTTC.

V gene TRBV30 combines with J gene TRBJ1-5; 8 nucleotides agree with TRBD1. Germline V gene lookup returns CDR1 GTSNPN and CDR2 SVGIG (reference sequence). This CDR3 comprises 14 residues. The ends lost 3 bases at V and 6 bases at J; junction bases unmatched: 7. DNA of the CDR3: TGTGCCTGGAGCGCGACAGGGACAGGTCAGCCCCAGCATTTT. Its protein is CAWSATGTGQPQHF.

The chain recombines TRBV5-1 with TRBJ2-1; 12 bases line up with TRBD2. J gave up 8 bases and V 1 base, and 7 bases lay outside the gene matches. Germline loops: CDR1 SGHRS, CDR2 YFSETQ. The CDR3 has 16 amino acids. CDR3 sequence (DNA): TGCGCCAGCAGCTTGCCCCTAGCGGGAGGGTCTCATGAGCAGTTCTTC. The encoded protein is CASSLPLAGGSHEQFF.

The chain has TRBV28 and TRBJ2-5; 9 bases align to TRBD2. This CDR3 contains 16 residues. In germline, CDR1 is MDHEN, CDR2 SYDVKM. V lost 7 bases and J lost 4; bases outside the gene matches: 13. CDR3 sequence: CASTMGIAGVRETQYF. The CDR3 DNA follows: TGTGCCAGCACTATGGGAATAGCGGGAGTCAGAGAGACCCAGTACTTC.

This sequence joins TRBV2 and TRBJ2-7; 9 bases fit TRBD1. The CDR3 extends over 13 amino acids. The trim removed 8 bases at V and 5 bases at J, leaving 7 bases unmatched. The germline gives CDR1 SNHLY, CDR2 FYNNEI. In DNA form, the CDR3 reads TGTGCCAGCGGTGGACAGGGGTTAAACGAGCAGTACTTC. This translates into CASGGQGLNEQYF.

This chain uses TRBV25-1 with TRBJ1-4, with 10 bases fitting TRBD1. Germline V gene lookup returns CDR1 MGHDK and CDR2 SYGVNS. Trimming at V came to 3 bases and at J to 10 bases, leaving 8 bases not matched to a gene. The CDR3 is 15 amino acids. The CDR3 loop is CASSDATGGVGKLFF. The CDR3, as DNA: TGTGCCAGCAGTGACGCGACAGGGGGCGTTGGAAAACTGTTTTTT.

The V and J genes are TRBV5-4 and TRBJ2-5; 12 bases are a match to TRBD2. The CDR3 has 17 residues. V gave up 0 bases and J gave up 4 bases; unmatched junction bases: 7. Germline assignment: CDR1 SGHNT and CDR2 YYREEE (reference sequence). CDR3 sequence: CASSLGLAGVSGETQYF. The CDR3 DNA reads as TGTGCCAGCAGCTTGGGACTAGCGGGAGTGTCGGGAGAGACCCAGTACTTC.

The chain joins TRBV4-2 to TRBJ2-2, with TRBD1 identical over 12 bases. V lost 3 bases, J lost 8 bases, and 4 bases stayed unmatched. This CDR3 has 15 residues. The germline CDR1 and CDR2 sequences are LGHNA and YNFKEQ. CDR3 loop: CASSQGTGGEGELFF. CDR3 sequence (DNA): TGTGCCAGCAGCCAGGGGACAGGGGGCGAAGGGGAGCTGTTTTTT.

A few counts support this clone. This chain uses TRBV6-5 with TRBJ2-7; TRBD1 is a possible D gene (6 bases). Trimming took 6 bases from V and 0 from J, leaving 9 bases between them. The CDR3 is 13 residues long. Looked up from germline, CDR1 is MNHEY and CDR2 is SVGAGI. CDR3 nucleotide sequence: TGTGCCAGCAGCCAGGGGACCTCCTACGAGCAGTACTTC. Encoded protein: CASSQGTSYEQYF.

This chain links TRBV6-5 with TRBJ2-7; 11 nucleotides agree with TRBD2. This CDR3 has 15 amino acids. Per germline, CDR1 MNHEY and CDR2 SVGAGI. The trim removed 6 bases at V and 0 bases at J, leaving 4 bases unmatched. CDR3 residues: CASSLAGGSSYEQYF. The CDR3 region has the DNA TGTGCCAGCAGCCTAGCGGGAGGAAGCTCCTACGAGCAGTACTTC.

The chain recombines TRBV9 with TRBJ2-1, with 7 bases fitting TRBD1. The CDR3 is made up of 16 amino acids. Germline values: CDR1 SGDLS, CDR2 YYNGEE. V trimming: 0 bases; J trimming: 5 bases; junction bases outside the gene matches: 8. CDR3 nucleotides: TGTGCCAGCAGCGTAGTGGCCGGGACAGTTCACAATGAGCAGTTCTTC. Its protein is CASSVVAGTVHNEQFF.